A selection of T cell receptor beta chains follows, all from one sample in a study of OX40 agonist ivuxolimab in advanced cancers. The assay was immunoSEQ multiplex PCR, and TCRdb's table has in-frame clones only and misses some. The table shows tens of thousands of clones, with about 73% occurring only once. The material was CD4+ or CD8+ T cells sorted from blood, obtained in a trial of the OX40 agonist ivuxolimab. The source of these receptors is an adult with an advanced solid tumor such as melanoma, head and neck, liver or kidney cancer. The CDR3 runs from the conserved cysteine through the conserved F or W. The D gene is left open where the match is weak. Clone size appears in some rows only: once, few, many, or a class for an expanded clone.

v_call,clone_size,d_call,j_call,cdr3_aa,cdr3_nt
TRBV15,.,.,TRBJ1-5,CATSRPSGAQGQPQHF,TGTGCCACCAGCAGACCATCCGGGGCTCAAGGGCAGCCCCAGCATTTT
TRBV2,few,.,TRBJ1-5,CASSDPSGPQPQHF,TGTGCCAGCAGTGACCCATCAGGGCCCCAGCCCCAGCATTTT
TRBV2,.,TRBD1,TRBJ1-2,CASTPGGFLYTF,TGTGCCAGCACCCCAGGGGGTTTTCTCTACACCTTC
TRBV4-1,.,TRBD1,TRBJ1-3,CASSRSQGTGNTIYF,TGCGCCAGCAGCCGCTCACAGGGGACCGGAAACACCATATATTTT
TRBV21-1,.,.,TRBJ2-7,CASSKEDRLCDEQYF,TGTGCCAGCAGCAAAGAGGACAGGTTGTGCGACGAGCAGTACTTC
TRBV6-6,once,TRBD1,TRBJ2-7,CASRILTGSSYEQYF,TGTGCCAGCAGGATCCTGACAGGGAGCTCCTACGAGCAGTACTTC
TRBV4-1,.,.,TRBJ1-6,CASSQDLQEGGNSPLHF,TGCGCCAGCAGCCAAGATCTCCAGGAGGGAGGGAATTCACCCCTCCACTTT
TRBV10-3,.,.,TRBJ2-7,CAIGAGADEQYF,TGTGCCATCGGTGCGGGGGCGGACGAGCAGTACTTC
TRBV5-1,.,TRBD2,TRBJ2-5,CASSLVPSGSEETQYF,TGCGCCAGCAGCTTGGTACCTAGCGGGAGCGAAGAGACCCAGTACTTC
TRBV6-1,.,.,TRBJ2-7,CPIGPQQDIAYEQYF,TGTCCCATCGGGCCCCAACAGGATATTGCCTACGAGCAGTACTTC
TRBV15,once,.,TRBJ2-7,CATSREWGPYEQYF,TGTGCCACCAGCAGAGAATGGGGACCCTACGAGCAGTACTTC
TRBV16,.,.,TRBJ2-4,CASSLSRAPLAKNIQYF,TGTGCCAGCAGCCTCTCGAGGGCGCCTCTAGCCAAAAACATTCAGTACTTC
TRBV6-5,.,.,TRBJ2-5,CASSSASETQYF,TGTGCCAGCAGTTCCGCAAGTGAGACCCAGTACTTC
TRBV6-6,.,TRBD1,TRBJ1-2,CASSRGQGSAGYTF,TGTGCCAGCAGTAGGGGACAGGGGTCTGCTGGCTACACCTTC
TRBV6-4,.,TRBD2,TRBJ2-1,CASSRLAGGYNEQFF,TGTGCCAGCAGTAGACTAGCGGGAGGATACAATGAGCAGTTCTTC
TRBV27,once,TRBD1,TRBJ1-5,CASGTALPNQPQHF,TGTGCCAGCGGGACAGCCTTGCCAAATCAGCCCCAGCATTTT
TRBV2,.,.,TRBJ2-7,CASSPPGHNSYEQYF,TGTGCCAGCAGTCCACCGGGACACAACTCCTACGAGCAGTACTTC